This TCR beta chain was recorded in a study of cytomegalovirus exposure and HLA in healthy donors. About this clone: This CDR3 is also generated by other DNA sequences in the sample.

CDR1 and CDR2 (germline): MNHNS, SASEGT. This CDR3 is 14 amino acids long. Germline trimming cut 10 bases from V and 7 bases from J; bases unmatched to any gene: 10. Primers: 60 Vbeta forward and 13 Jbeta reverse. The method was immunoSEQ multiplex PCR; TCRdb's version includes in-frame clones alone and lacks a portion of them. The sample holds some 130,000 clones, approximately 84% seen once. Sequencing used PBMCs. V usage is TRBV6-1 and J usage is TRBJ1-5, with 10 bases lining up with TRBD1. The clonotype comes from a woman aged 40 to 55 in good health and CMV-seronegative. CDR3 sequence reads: CATRRTGGNQPQHF. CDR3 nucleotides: TGTGCCACGCGCCGGACAGGGGGAAACCAGCCCCAGCATTTT.